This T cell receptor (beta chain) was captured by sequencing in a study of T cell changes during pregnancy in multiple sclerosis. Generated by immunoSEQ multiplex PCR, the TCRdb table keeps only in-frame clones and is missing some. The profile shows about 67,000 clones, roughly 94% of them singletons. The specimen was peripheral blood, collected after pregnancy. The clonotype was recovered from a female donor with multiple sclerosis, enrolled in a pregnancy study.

The CDR3 loop reads CASRLAGGPGTQYF. The CDR3 DNA sequence: TGTGCCAGTAGACTAGCGGGGGGCCCCGGTACGCAGTATTTT. The rearrangement joins TRBV6-1 to TRBJ2-3; TRBD2 aligns across 13 bases. V dropped 9 bases and J dropped 8; count of bases not matched to a gene: 8. This CDR3 comprises 14 residues. Germline lookup yields CDR1 MNHNS and CDR2 SASEGT.